One sample yielded the 21 T cell receptor beta chains listed below, sequenced in a study of STAT5B mutations in CD4+ large granular lymphocyte leukemia. Produced via immunoSEQ multiplex PCR; TCRdb's table is partial and in-frame only. The sample yields fewer than 35,000 clones, roughly 71% seen once. Sequenced sample: CD4+ T cells from blood buffy coats. The receptors derive from a human donor in good health.

This clone occurred a few times. This rearrangement joins TRBV7-2 to TRBJ1-2; D is perhaps TRBD1 (5 bases). V dropped 1 base and J dropped 2 bases, with 11 bases sitting between them. The CDR3 loop spans 15 amino acids. Germline loops: CDR1 SGHTA, CDR2 FQGNSA. Written as DNA, the CDR3 is TGTGCCAGCAGCTTAGTTCAGGGAAGGAACTATGGCTACACCTTC. Protein: CASSLVQGRNYGYTF. The full variable domain, in which reference TRBV7-2 and TRBJ1-2 provide the parts outside the CDR3, is GAGVSQSPSNKVTEKGKDVELRCDPISGHTALYWYRQSLGQGLEFLIYFQGNSAPDKSGLPSDRFSAERTGGSVSTLTIQRTQQEDSAVYLCASSLVQGRNYGYTFGSGTRLTVV.

The chain uses TRBV4-2 and TRBJ2-7, with D unresolved. CDR1 LGHNA and CDR2 YNFKEQ come from the germline V gene. This CDR3 contains 13 residues. Trimming took off 0 bases at V and 3 bases at J, with 6 bases between the two ends. The DNA of the CDR3 is TGTGCCAGCAGCCAAGATAAGGGCTACGAGCAGTACTTC. Translated, it gives CASSQDKGYEQYF.

The V and J genes are TRBV6-5 and TRBJ2-3; D is unresolved. Trimming removed 7 bases at V and 1 base at J, with 12 bases between. Germline CDR1 and CDR2: MNHEY and SVGAGI. This CDR3 region has 14 residues. The CDR3 here is CASIRAPGTDTQYF. The DNA of the CDR3 is TGTGCCAGCATTCGGGCCCCGGGCACAGATACGCAGTATTTT.

V usage is TRBV6-5 and J usage is TRBJ2-5; D not resolved. Germline loops: CDR1 MNHEY, CDR2 SVGAGI. This CDR3 contains 14 residues. V was clipped by 6 bases and J by 4 bases, with 15 bases between them. The CDR3 spells CASSQSMTAETQYF. CDR3 nucleotide sequence: TGTGCCAGCAGCCAATCCATGACGGCAGAGACCCAGTACTTC.

The J gene is TRBJ1-6, the V gene TRBV7-9; D may be TRBD1 (5 bases). The CDR3 totals 14 residues. The germline V and J ends were trimmed by 2 bases and 7 bases, with 9 bases remaining between them. Germline loops: CDR1 SEHNR, CDR2 FQNEAQ (reference sequence). CDR3 residues: CASSLPGANSPLHF. The CDR3 DNA sequence: TGTGCCAGCAGCTTACCCGGGGCCAATTCACCCCTCCACTTT.

This clone was observed a few times. V usage is TRBV29-1 and J usage is TRBJ1-1; TRBD1 might be the D (5 bases). The CDR3 consists of 13 residues. In germline, CDR1 is SQVTM, CDR2 ANQGSEA. V lost 6 bases, J lost 1 base, and 12 bases lay in between. CDR3 in amino acids: CSVSGYGNTEAFF. CDR3 in DNA: TGCAGCGTCTCAGGGTATGGGAACACTGAAGCTTTCTTT.

This chain joins TRBV5-1 and TRBJ2-5; 11 positions match TRBD2. The CDR3 totals 15 residues. Germline V gene data show CDR1 as SGHRS and CDR2 as YFSETQ. Trimming cost V 7 bases and J 10 bases; bases outside gene matches: 15. The CDR3 here is CASEPLAGGPRDQYF. The CDR3, as DNA: TGCGCCAGCGAGCCGCTAGCGGGGGGACCCCGCGACCAGTACTTC.

This sequence joins TRBV6-1 and TRBJ2-7, with D possibly matching TRBD1 (5 bases). V was trimmed by 2 bases and J by 3 bases, leaving 14 bases between them. Germline CDR1 is MNHNS and CDR2 is SASEGT. CDR3 length: 15 amino acids. CDR3 residues: CASSENGAAFYEQYF. The CDR3 DNA sequence: TGTGCCAGCAGTGAAAATGGGGCAGCATTCTACGAGCAGTACTTC.

The gene calls are TRBV6-6 and TRBJ1-5; D is unresolved. Deletions cut 7 bases from V and 3 bases from J, with 16 bases between. This CDR3 has 15 residues. Germline V lookup: CDR1 MNHNY, CDR2 SVGAGI (reference sequence). CDR3 coding DNA: TGTGCCAGCATACACGGTCGGCAAATCAATCAGCCCCAGCATTTT. Translated: CASIHGRQINQPQHF.

The V gene is TRBV5-1, the J gene TRBJ2-1; D possibly corresponds to TRBD2 (5 bases). Germline lookup yields CDR1 SGHRS and CDR2 YFSETQ. The CDR3 consists of 15 residues. Trimming removed 4 bases at V and 7 bases at J, with 18 bases between. The CDR3 protein is CASSETPGVQNEQFF. CDR3 bases: TGCGCCAGCAGCGAAACTCCCGGGGTCCAAAATGAGCAGTTCTTC.

The chain couples TRBV9 to TRBJ1-2, with TRBD1 identical over 7 bases. This CDR3 region has 15 residues. Germline loops: CDR1 SGDLS, CDR2 YYNGEE. V shed 4 bases and J 5 bases; nucleotides not matched to a gene: 11. The CDR3 region is CASSLRDSLRYGYTF. The CDR3 coding sequence is TGTGCCAGCAGCCTCCGGGACAGTCTGCGATATGGCTACACCTTC.

This clone has more than one count but fewer than ten. This chain connects TRBV5-6 to TRBJ1-2, with a tentative D call TRBD1 (5 bases). From germline, CDR1 is SGHDT and CDR2 YYEEEE. Trimming took 4 bases from V and 3 from J, leaving 10 bases between them. CDR3 length equals 13 residues. The CDR3, as DNA: TGTGCCAGCAGCCCTGGGGCGGACTATGGCTACACCTTC. Translating it yields CASSPGADYGYTF.

The genes are TRBV18 and TRBJ2-3, with D perhaps given as TRBD1 or TRBD2 (6 bases each). With 2 bases removed from V and 4 bases from J, the gap between germline ends came to 13 bases. The CDR3 consists of 15 residues. Germline values: CDR1 KGHSH, CDR2 LQKENI. The CDR3 coding sequence is TGTGCCAGCTCACCAGGGGGGCGGCTCCCAGATACGCAGTATTTT. It translates to CASSPGGRLPDTQYF. The full variable domain, completed using reference TRBV18 and TRBJ2-3, is NAGVMQNPRHLVRRRGQEARLRCSPMKGHSHVYWYRQLPEEGLKFMVYLQKENIIDESGMPKERFSAEFPKEGPSILRIQQVVRGDSAAYFCASSPGGRLPDTQYFGPGTRLTVL.

V gene TRBV7-2 combines with J gene TRBJ2-7; D not resolved. The CDR3 covers 14 residues. The germline gives CDR1 SGHTA, CDR2 FQGNSA. The germline V and J ends were trimmed by 5 bases and 0 bases, with 11 bases remaining between them. The CDR3 DNA is TGTGCCAGCAGCCCCTACCTGATCTCCTACGAGCAGTACTTC. The encoded protein is CASSPYLISYEQYF.

In this sample, this clone turned up once. V gene TRBV5-1 combines with J gene TRBJ2-2; TRBD1 might be the D (6 bases). The germline V and J ends were trimmed by 7 bases and 3 bases, with 13 bases remaining between them. This CDR3 is built from 14 residues. Germline CDR1 and CDR2: SGHRS and YFSETQ. Here the CDR3 reads CASVGAAYTGELFF. DNA for the CDR3: TGCGCCAGCGTGGGGGCGGCTTACACCGGGGAGCTGTTTTTT.

CDR3 nucleotides: TGCAGTTCCCCGGAGAACACTGAAGCTTTCTTT. Its translation is CSSPENTEAFF. The chain carries TRBV20-1 and TRBJ1-1; D not resolved. CDR1 DFQATT and CDR2 SNEGSKA come from the germline V gene (reference sequence). The CDR3 consists of 11 residues. Between the trimmed V and J ends, which lost 8 bases and 1 base, there was a span of 8 bases.

The gene calls are TRBV4-3 and TRBJ2-7, with unresolved D. The CDR3 length is 16 residues. Trimming stripped 0 bases from V and 2 bases from J, with 14 bases between. Per germline, CDR1 LGHNA and CDR2 YSLEER. The CDR3 bases are TGCGCCAGCAGCCAAGATCTGGGCAGTGCGACCTACGAGCAGTACTTC. Protein product: CASSQDLGSATYEQYF.

This clone was recorded a few times. The chain joins TRBV7-9 to TRBJ2-1; TRBD2 is a possible D gene (7 bases). The CDR3 is made up of 15 amino acids. The V end was cut by 2 bases, the J end by 7 bases, with 15 bases between. Germline values: CDR1 SEHNR, CDR2 FQNEAQ (reference sequence). The CDR3 DNA follows: TGTGCCAGCAGCTTAACCGGGGGGCCGAGGAATGAGCAGTTCTTC. Translating it yields CASSLTGGPRNEQFF.

This chain joins TRBV28 and TRBJ1-2, with D possibly being TRBD1 (6 bases). The V end lost 6 bases, the J end lost 3 bases, and 11 bases lay between the germline ends. Looked up from germline, CDR1 is MDHEN and CDR2 is SYDVKM. The CDR3 consists of 13 residues. The CDR3 coding sequence is TGTGCCAGCAGCCCTGGGACATACTATGGCTACACCTTC. Protein: CASSPGTYYGYTF.

The chain joins TRBV5-1 to TRBJ2-2, with D perhaps TRBD1 or TRBD2 (5 bases each). V dropped 3 bases and J dropped 1 base, with 22 bases sitting between them. Germline lookup yields CDR1 SGHRS and CDR2 YFSETQ. CDR3 length: 19 amino acids. Here the CDR3 DNA reads TGCGCCAGCAGCTCCACCCCGACTCGAGGGGCCGTGAACACCGGGGAGCTGTTTTTT. Its translation is CASSSTPTRGAVNTGELFF.

The chain uses TRBV7-2 and TRBJ2-7, with 7 bases identical to TRBD1. After removal of 5 bases from V and 4 bases from J, the junction contained 5 bases not matched to a gene. The CDR3 contains 13 residues. Germline CDR1 reads SGHTA; CDR2 reads FQGNSA. DNA for the CDR3: TGTGCCAGCAGCCGAGACAGGGAGTACGAGCAGTACTTC. It is translated as CASSRDREYEQYF.